Listed below are T cell receptor beta chains from one sample, sequenced in a study of beta chain features in type 1 diabetes. Sequenced by immunoSEQ multiplex PCR; TCRdb stores in-frame clones only, minus some. The sample lists more than 110,000 clones, 6.9% occurring once. The sample taken for sequencing was central memory CD4+ T cells from blood. The receptor set was obtained from a woman aged 25 to 45 in good health. CDR3s include the opening cysteine and the closing phenylalanine or tryptophan. The D gene is left open where the match is weak. Size tells how often a clone was seen (once, few, many) or the class of an expanded clone, and some rows leave it out.

TRBJ2-7 TRBD1 - TRBV9 TGTGCCAGCAGCCCGCGACAGGGGGCGAAAAACGAGCAGTACTTC CASSPRQGAKNEQYF
TRBJ2-1 TRBD1 - TRBV28 TGTGCCAGCATAGGACAGGGGAGTTCCTACAATGAGCAGTTCTTC CASIGQGSSYNEQFF
TRBJ2-1 - - TRBV2 TGTGCCAGCAGTGAGGGGCCTGTACCAAGCTCCTACAATGAGCAGTTCTTC CASSEGPVPSSYNEQFF
TRBJ2-2 - few TRBV28 TGTGCCAGCGTAACCGACGGGAACGCCGGGGAGCTGTTTTTT CASVTDGNAGELFF
TRBJ2-2 - - TRBV7-3 TGTGCCAGCAGCTTAGGCGGGAACACCGGGGAGCTGTTTTTT CASSLGGNTGELFF
TRBJ2-1 - few TRBV28 TGTGCCAGCAGTTTTTGGGAGAATGAGCAGTTCTTC CASSFWENEQFF
TRBJ2-4 TRBD1 - TRBV7-2 TGTGCCAGCAATTGGGACAGGGAAAACATTCAGTACTTC CASNWDRENIQYF
TRBJ1-5 - few TRBV6-5 TGTGCCAGCAGCCGATACAGGGCCGGGAATCAGCCCCAGCATTTT CASSRYRAGNQPQHF
TRBJ2-2 - - TRBV14 TGTGCCAGCAGCCAAGTTTCTGGGGAGCTGTTTTTT CASSQVSGELFF
TRBJ2-3 TRBD2 many TRBV2 TGTGCCAGCAGTAGCGGGAGAATTGATACGCAGTATTTT CASSSGRIDTQYF
TRBJ2-7 - few TRBV7-6 TGTGCCAGCAGCCCTAAGGGAATAGGGCGGGTAATTACCTACGAGCAGTACTTC CASSPKGIGRVITYEQYF
TRBJ2-5 TRBD2 many TRBV29-1 TGCAGCGTTGGGACTAGCGGGAGCCTGTCGGAGACCCAGTACTTC CSVGTSGSLSETQYF
TRBJ2-7 - - TRBV14 TGTGCCAGCAGCCCGGACTGGGGTGGCTACGAGCAGTACTTC CASSPDWGGYEQYF
TRBJ2-5 TRBD1 few TRBV7-8 TGTGCCAGCAGCTCATATACCGGGACAGGGGGAGAGACCCAGTACTTC CASSSYTGTGGETQYF
TRBJ1-2 TRBD1 few TRBV7-9 TGTGCCAGCAGCCGGGGACAGGTGGACTATGGCTACACCTTC CASSRGQVDYGYTF
TRBJ1-1 TRBD1 few TRBV6-1 TGTGCCAGCAGCAGGGGGACAGGGGTTGAAGCTTTCTTT CASSRGTGVEAFF
TRBJ1-5 - few TRBV2 TGTGCCAGCAGGGCCCAGGGGATTAACAATCAGCCCCAGCATTTT CASRAQGINNQPQHF
TRBJ2-1 - - TRBV4-2 TGTGCCAGCAGCCAAGATAATCAGAGGGATCGAGGGAATGAGCAGTTCTTC CASSQDNQRDRGNEQFF
TRBJ1-2 - - TRBV5-1 TGCGCCAGCAGCCCGGACAGTGGTCGCTACACCTTC CASSPDSGRYTF
TRBJ1-5 TRBD1 few TRBV28 TGTGCCATCGAGGACAGGTTGTCCAATCAGCCCCAGCATTTT CAIEDRLSNQPQHF
TRBJ2-2 - - TRBV5-6 TGTGCCAGCAGCTTGAGGCAGGGCACCGGGGAGCTGTTTTTT CASSLRQGTGELFF
TRBJ2-1 TRBD2 - TRBV30 TGTGCCTGGAGTGCCGGGACTAGGGGCAATGAGCAGTTCTTC CAWSAGTRGNEQFF
TRBJ2-5 TRBD2 few TRBV18 TGTGCCAGCTCACCACCGGGTGGTCCAGCGGGAGCGCCAGAGACCCAGTACTTC CASSPPGGPAGAPETQYF
TRBJ2-7 TRBD1 - TRBV11-2 TGTGCCAGCAGCTCCGGGACAGCCTTCTACGAGCAGTACTTC CASSSGTAFYEQYF
TRBJ2-6 TRBD2 few TRBV7-3 TGTGCCAGCAGCTTAATTGAGGGAGGGTCTGGGGCCAACGTCCTGACTTTC CASSLIEGGSGANVLTF
TRBJ2-1 TRBD1 few TRBV5-4 TGTGCCAGCAGCCCAGGGACAGGGATGAGCTCCTACAATGAGCAGTTCTTC CASSPGTGMSSYNEQFF
TRBJ1-5 TRBD1 - TRBV6-5 TGTGCCAGCAGACTTGGGACAGCTAGCAATCAGCCCCAGCATTTT CASRLGTASNQPQHF
TRBJ2-3 - - TRBV27 TGTGCCAGCGGCCCTAGGAGACAGCGCACAGATACGCAGTATTTT CASGPRRQRTDTQYF
TRBJ1-3 TRBD1 many TRBV5-4 TGTGCCAGCAGCCACGGACAGGCGGTAAACACCATATATTTT CASSHGQAVNTIYF
TRBJ2-7 - - TRBV6-6 TGTGCCAGCAGTGTGAGTGGCGGTTTCTCCTACGAGCAGTACTTC CASSVSGGFSYEQYF
TRBJ2-7 - - TRBV7-8 TGTGCCAGCAGCTTAGTGAGGTTAAGCGAGCAGTACTTC CASSLVRLSEQYF
TRBJ2-3 - many TRBV10-3 TGTGCCATCAGCCCCTCCACAGATACGCAGTATTTT CAISPSTDTQYF
TRBJ2-5 TRBD2 few TRBV6-4 TGTGCCAGCAGAGAAGCGGGAGTCGAGACCCAGTACTTC CASREAGVETQYF
TRBJ2-1 TRBD2 - TRBV4-2 TGTGCCAGCAGCCCGGATAGCGGGAGGGGTGAGCAGTTCTTC CASSPDSGRGEQFF